This TCR beta chain stems from a study of blood T cell repertoires in COVID-19. Profiling relied on immunoSEQ multiplex PCR, and the TCRdb table lists in-frame clones only, not all of them. Among over 120,000 clones, 65% to 90% were seen once, and the ten largest hold 10% to 13%. The clonotype was recovered from a man between 60 and 75 years old with active or convalescent COVID-19. Sequenced: peripheral blood.

The CDR3 is CASSQRAGELYGYTF. Written as DNA, the CDR3 is TGCGCCAGCAGCCAGAGGGCAGGGGAACTCTATGGCTACACCTTC. The chain carries TRBV4-3 and TRBJ1-2, with TRBD1 as a possible D gene (6 bases). Trimming shortened V by 3 bases and J by 4 bases, and 15 bases separated the two germline ends. CDR1 LGHNA and CDR2 YSLEER come from the germline V gene. The CDR3 spans 15 residues.